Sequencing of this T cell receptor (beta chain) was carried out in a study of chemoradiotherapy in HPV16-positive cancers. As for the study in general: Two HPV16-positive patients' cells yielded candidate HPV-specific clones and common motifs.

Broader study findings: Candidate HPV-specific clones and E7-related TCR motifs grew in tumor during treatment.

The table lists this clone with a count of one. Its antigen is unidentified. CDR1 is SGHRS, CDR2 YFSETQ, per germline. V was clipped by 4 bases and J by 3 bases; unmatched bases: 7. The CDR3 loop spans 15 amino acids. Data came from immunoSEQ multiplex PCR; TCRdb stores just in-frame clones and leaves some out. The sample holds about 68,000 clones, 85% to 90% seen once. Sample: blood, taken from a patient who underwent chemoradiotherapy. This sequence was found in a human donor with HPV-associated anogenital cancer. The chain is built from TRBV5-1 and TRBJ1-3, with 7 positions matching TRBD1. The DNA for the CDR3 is TGCGCCAGCAGCGGCGGGACAGATAATGGAAACACCATATATTTT. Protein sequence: CASSGGTDNGNTIYF.